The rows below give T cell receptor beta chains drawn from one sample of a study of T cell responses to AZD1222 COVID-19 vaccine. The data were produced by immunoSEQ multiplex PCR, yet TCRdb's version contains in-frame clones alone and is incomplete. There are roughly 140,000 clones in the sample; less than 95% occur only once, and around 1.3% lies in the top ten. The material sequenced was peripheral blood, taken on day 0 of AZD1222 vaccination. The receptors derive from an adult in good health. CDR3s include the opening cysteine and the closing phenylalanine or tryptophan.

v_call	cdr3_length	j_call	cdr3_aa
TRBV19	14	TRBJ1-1	CASSLGQLNTEAFF
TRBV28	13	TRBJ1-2	CASSPLTNYGYTF
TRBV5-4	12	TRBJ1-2	CASSQGAYGYTF
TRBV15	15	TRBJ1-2	CATSRDQGQGPGYTF
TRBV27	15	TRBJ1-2	CASSLLGLANYGYTF
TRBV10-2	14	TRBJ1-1	CASSESPGTTEAFF
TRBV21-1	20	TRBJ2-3	CASSKDHLAGDLSSTDTQYF
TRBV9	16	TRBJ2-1	CASSVVSGSSYNEQFF
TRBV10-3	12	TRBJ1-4	CAAGRGYEKLFF
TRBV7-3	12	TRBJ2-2	CASSLNTGELFF
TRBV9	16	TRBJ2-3	CASSPRGRASTDTQYF
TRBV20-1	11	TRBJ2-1	CSAQGSNEQFF
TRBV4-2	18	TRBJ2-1	CASSLKKGRDLPGNEQFF
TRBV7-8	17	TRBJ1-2	CASSLERGPHVYYGYTF
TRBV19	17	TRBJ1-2	CASTTGDGKTLLYGYTF
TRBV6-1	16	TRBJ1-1	CASSDTPGRPNTEAFF